The table lists the clone carrying this T cell receptor beta chain with many counts. Its antigen is undetermined. As for the cDNA, it was generated by 5'RACE with 10-nucleotide random UMIs. MiXCR was run by TCRdb on the 5' RACE reads, yielding one entry per CDR3 protein. The sample has roughly 40,000 distinct CDR3 sequences; 2.5% are singletons. These data come from a study of neurological immune-mediated disorders. About the study: Multiple sclerosis patients numbering around 35 comprised around 31 relapsing-remitting and 3 secondary progressive patients. Study outcomes and limitations: Healthy controls had more TCR clonal expansion than multiple sclerosis, which showed the least, whereas HTLV-1-associated myelopathy showed the most.

CDR3 size: 16 residues. Germline assignment: CDR1 GTSNPN and CDR2 SVGIG (reference sequence). V lost 0 bases to trimming and J lost 5 bases, with 19 bases between them. The receptor comes from a man aged 45-65 years with multiple sclerosis. The chain recombines TRBV30 with TRBJ2-5; D call uncertain. Material for sequencing was PBMCs. The CDR3 sequence is CAWSVTGLPDRETQYF. CDR3 nucleotides: TGTGCCTGGAGTGTAACCGGCCTCCCCGATCGGGAGACCCAGTACTTC.